The 4 T cell receptor beta chains in this list originate from one sample, sequenced in a study of long-term antiretroviral therapy in people with HIV. The immunoSEQ assay was v3.0, run at survey level. Sequencing used immunoSEQ multiplex PCR; TCRdb keeps in-frame clones, though not all of them. The table lists roughly 16,000 clones, 85% to 95% of them singletons. Sequencing was performed on unsorted PBMCs, taken roughly 10 years after starting antiretroviral therapy. The receptors here all came from a man aged 30-40 years with HIV.

The chain combines TRBV5-1 with TRBJ1-5, with no clear D. The CDR3 has 14 amino acids. The germline CDR1 and CDR2 sequences are SGHRS and YFSETQ. V was trimmed by 0 bases and J by 2 bases, leaving 6 bases between them. The CDR3 DNA sequence: TGCGCCAGCAGCTTGGTAAGGGGCAATCAGCCCCAGCATTTT. This codes for CASSLVRGNQPQHF.

This chain connects TRBV7-6 to TRBJ2-2; 7 nucleotides match TRBD1. The CDR3 has 17 residues. CDR1 and CDR2 from the germline V gene are SGHVS and FNYEAQ. V was clipped by 0 bases and J by 1 base; unmatched bases: 5. CDR3 nucleotide sequence: TGTGCCAGCAGCTTAGCGCTGAGGACAGGGAACACCGGGGAGCTGTTTTTT. Protein: CASSLALRTGNTGELFF.

The chain uses TRBV9 and TRBJ1-2, with D maybe TRBD1 (5 bases). The CDR3 loop spans 11 amino acids. Germline V lookup: CDR1 SGDLS, CDR2 YYNGEE. V lost 7 bases to trimming and J lost 3 bases, with 7 bases between them. CDR3 nucleotides: TGTGCCAGCGGGGGACACTATGGCTACACCTTC. This gives the protein CASGGHYGYTF.

J is TRBJ2-5 and V is TRBV5-4, with D perhaps matching TRBD1 (6 bases). Germline V CDR1 and CDR2: SGHNT, YYREEE (reference sequence). CDR3 length: 14 residues. Trimming shortened V by 3 bases and J by 1 base, and 10 bases separated the two germline ends. CDR3 nucleotides: TGTGCCAGCAGCTGGGACAACAGCCAAGAGACCCAGTACTTC. Protein sequence: CASSWDNSQETQYF.